This T cell receptor (beta chain) was observed in a study of T cell clonotyping in hematopoietic cell transplantation. The repertoire was sequenced with immunoSEQ multiplex PCR; TCRdb's copy has only in-frame clones and lacks some. Here the sample spans some 16,000 clones, approximately 93% being singletons. As for time point: recipient sample about 28 days before transplant, after cytoreduction. Germline lookup yields CDR1 ENHRY and CDR2 SYGVKD. This CDR3 has 16 residues. V was pared by 3 bases and J by 3 bases, with 5 bases of the junction left unmatched. This receptor was taken from a man between 18 and 29 years old with biphenotypic leukemia. Some clones in this sample may be carry-over from other donors' samples. The chain uses TRBV10-3 and TRBJ2-5; 12 bases are a match to TRBD2. Sequencing was performed on peripheral blood mononuclear cells, taken before stem cell transplant. The CDR3 DNA follows: TGTGCCATCAGTGACCGGCTAGCGGGGGGGGAAGAGACCCAGTACTTC. Translated: CAISDRLAGGEETQYF.